This T cell receptor beta chain was observed in a study of T cell changes during pregnancy in multiple sclerosis. Germline CDR1 is MNHNS and CDR2 is SASEGT. V was pared by 7 bases and J by 3 bases, with 8 bases of the junction left unmatched. CDR3 length: 15 amino acids. Some clones are missing from TCRdb's copy, which holds only in-frame ones; the method was immunoSEQ multiplex PCR. The sample holds some 85,000 clones, around 94% seen once. The sample consisted of peripheral blood, taken in the third trimester of pregnancy. The origin of this receptor is a female donor with multiple sclerosis, enrolled in a pregnancy study. J is TRBJ1-1 and V is TRBV6-1; 10 bases line up with TRBD1. CDR3 DNA sequence: TGTGCCAGCAACAAGGACAGGGGGGGGGACACTGAAGCTTTCTTT. This encodes CASNKDRGGDTEAFF.